The 15 T cell receptor beta chains reported below all come from one sample, sequenced in a study of T cell repertoires in cytomegalovirus infection. Each CDR3 protein gets one entry after TCRdb re-called the reads with MiXCR. The repertoire consists of approximately 500,000 distinct CDR3 sequences, with approximately 16% occurring once and the leading ten covering roughly a quarter. The sequenced material came from CD8+ T cells from PBMCs. The receptors were gathered from a human donor in good health (CMV status not recorded). Some clones in this sample may be carry-over from other donors' samples.

This clonotype was counted between two and nine times. V usage is TRBV27 and J usage is TRBJ1-2, with D possibly matching TRBD1 (5 bases). V was cut by 0 bases and J by 0 bases, with 14 bases left in between. Germline CDR1 reads MNHEY; CDR2 reads SMNVEV (reference sequence). This CDR3 comprises 17 residues. The DNA of the CDR3 is TGTGCCAGCAGTTTATCTAGCCCCGGGACCTCTAACTATGGCTACACCTTC. Amino acid sequence: CASSLSSPGTSNYGYTF.

This clonotype was found a few times. The rearrangement links TRBV5-1 to TRBJ1-3; the D gene is possibly TRBD1 (5 bases). Germline V gene lookup returns CDR1 SGHRS and CDR2 YFSETQ. CDR3 size: 13 residues. Trimming took 4 bases from V and 5 from J, leaving 10 bases between them. CDR3: CASSGGTRNTIYF. The DNA of the CDR3 is TGCGCCAGCAGCGGAGGGACCCGAAACACCATATATTTT.

Of note for this clonotype: This may come from a read error, since a much larger clone is one base off. V gene TRBV6-1 combines with J gene TRBJ1-2, with D possibly TRBD1 on 5 matching bases. The CDR3 runs to 14 residues. Germline V CDR1 and CDR2: MNHNS, SASEGT. This chain's CDR3 is CASSPGGRNYVYTF. CDR3 DNA sequence: TGTGCCAGCAGTCCTGGGGGGAGGAACTATGTCTACACCTTC.

About this clonotype: One junction end does not reproduce the germline sequence, and a read error may be involved. The gene calls are TRBV6-5 and TRBJ1-2; TRBD1 matches 10 bases. Germline V gives CDR1 MNHEY, CDR2 SVGAGI. CDR3 length: 14 residues. CDR3 nucleotide sequence: TGTGCCCGCAGTCCGTTGGGACAGGGGCATGGCTACACCTTC. It specifies CARSPLGQGHGYTF.

There are a few counts of this clonotype. V gene TRBV11-2 combines with J gene TRBJ1-1, with D maybe TRBD1 (6 bases). V gave up 2 bases and J gave up 1 base, with 17 bases separating them. Germline loops: CDR1 SGHAT, CDR2 FQNNGV. This CDR3 region has 17 residues. This CDR3 reads CASSLSARGAGNTEAFF. The CDR3 DNA sequence: TGTGCCAGCAGCTTATCGGCCCGGGGGGCGGGGAACACTGAAGCTTTCTTT.

This clonotype was seen at least ten times. The V and J genes are TRBV12-5 and TRBJ2-1, with 9 nucleotides matching TRBD2. J gave up 6 bases and V 4 bases, and 4 bases lay outside the gene matches. Germline assignment: CDR1 LGHNT and CDR2 FRNRAP. This CDR3 has 14 amino acids. CDR3 DNA sequence: TGTGCTAGTGGTTCAGCGGGGGGACGCAATGAGCAGTTCTTC. Amino acid sequence: CASGSAGGRNEQFF.

Only a few counts were recorded for this clonotype. The V call is TRBV19, the J call TRBJ1-1; possibly TRBD1 for D (6 bases). This CDR3 is built from 15 residues. CDR1 LNHDA and CDR2 SQIVND come from the germline V gene (reference sequence). Trimming removed 5 bases from V and 5 bases from J, with 18 bases in between. CDR3 DNA: TGTGCCAGTAGTCCCCCGGGCAGGGGAGGAACTGAAGCTTTCTTT. Its translation is CASSPPGRGGTEAFF.

This clonotype was recorded at least ten times. V gene TRBV7-8 combines with J gene TRBJ2-7, with TRBD1 matching over 9 bases. There are 15 residues in the CDR3. Germline V gene data show CDR1 as SGHVS and CDR2 as FQNEAQ. V lost 3 bases and J lost 7; bases outside the gene matches: 10. The CDR3 bases are TGTGCCAGCAGCTTGATGACAGGGGGAGGAAAAGAGCAGTACTTC. It translates to CASSLMTGGGKEQYF.

This clonotype has a handful of counts. J is TRBJ2-1 and V is TRBV4-1, with D possibly matching TRBD2 (6 bases). The CDR3 consists of 18 residues. The V and J ends lost 4 bases and 4 bases respectively, with 23 bases between them. From germline, CDR1 is MGHRA and CDR2 YSYEKL. CDR3 residues: CASSPTVREPGTYNEQFF. In DNA form, the CDR3 reads TGCGCCAGCAGCCCCACCGTTAGGGAACCCGGGACTTACAATGAGCAGTTCTTC.

Ten or more counts support this clonotype. This chain connects TRBV11-3 to TRBJ2-1, with D possibly TRBD2 on 5 matching bases. CDR1 and CDR2 from the germline V gene are SGHNT and YENEEA. Trimming took off 3 bases at V and 8 bases at J, with 11 bases between the two ends. The CDR3 has 13 amino acids. The CDR3 here is CASSFSDWDEQFF. The CDR3 DNA reads as TGTGCCAGCAGCTTCTCGGACTGGGATGAGCAGTTCTTC.

A remark on this clonotype: A much larger clone is a single base away; this may be a read error. This chain uses TRBV19 with TRBJ1-1, with no clear D. The V gene's germline CDR1 is LNHDA and CDR2 SQIVND (reference sequence). Trimming stripped 7 bases from V and 4 bases from J, with 16 bases between. The CDR3 totals 14 residues. CDR3 DNA sequence: TGTGCCAGTACTAACCCCAAGGGTACCACTGAAGCTTTCTTT. Translating it yields CASTNPKGTTEAFF.

V is TRBV7-4 and J is TRBJ1-3; no definite D call. CDR1 and CDR2 (germline): SGHVT, SQSDAQ. The ends were cut back, 3 bases at V and 0 bases at J, with 9 bases in the middle. The CDR3 contains 15 residues. The CDR3 DNA is TGTGCCAGCAGCTTCCGGGGATCCTCTGGAAACACCATATATTTT. It yields the protein CASSFRGSSGNTIYF.

The sample holds many counts of this clonotype. V is TRBV4-1 and J is TRBJ2-1; 9 positions agree with TRBD2. V shed 4 bases, J shed 6 bases, and the junction held 10 bases outside the gene matches. Germline CDR1 MGHRA, CDR2 YSYEKL. The CDR3 is 16 residues long. The DNA for the CDR3 is TGCGCCAGCAGCCCAAGATCGGGACTAGCAGGCAATGAGCAGTTCTTC. Translated, it gives CASSPRSGLAGNEQFF.

This clonotype was counted ten times or more. V usage is TRBV27 and J usage is TRBJ1-1; D is unclear. CDR1 is MNHEY and CDR2 is SMNVEV in the germline V gene (reference sequence). V was cut by 6 bases and J by 0 bases, with 8 bases left in between. The CDR3 loop spans 13 amino acids. This CDR3 is CASSLTLNTEAFF. The CDR3 DNA reads as TGTGCCAGCAGCTTAACTTTGAACACTGAAGCTTTCTTT.

The V gene is TRBV30, the J gene TRBJ1-1; unclear D gene. Trimming shortened V by 4 bases and J by 4 bases, and 10 bases separated the two germline ends. From germline, CDR1 is GTSNPN and CDR2 SVGIG (reference sequence). The CDR3 covers 12 residues. The CDR3 protein is CAWTVLGTEAFF. CDR3 in DNA: TGTGCCTGGACCGTTTTGGGCACTGAAGCTTTCTTT.